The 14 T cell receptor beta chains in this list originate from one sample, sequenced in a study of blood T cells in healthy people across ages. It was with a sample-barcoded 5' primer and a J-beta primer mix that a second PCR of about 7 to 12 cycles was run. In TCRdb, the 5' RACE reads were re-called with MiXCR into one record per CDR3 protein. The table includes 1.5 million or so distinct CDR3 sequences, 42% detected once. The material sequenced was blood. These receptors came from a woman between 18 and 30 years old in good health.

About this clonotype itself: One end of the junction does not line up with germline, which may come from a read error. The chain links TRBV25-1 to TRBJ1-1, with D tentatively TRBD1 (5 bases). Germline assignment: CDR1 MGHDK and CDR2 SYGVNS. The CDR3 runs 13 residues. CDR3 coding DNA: TGTGCCAGCAGGGGACCTCTGAATACTGAAGCTTTCTTT. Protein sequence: CASRGPLNTEAFF. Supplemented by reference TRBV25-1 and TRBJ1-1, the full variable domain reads EADIYQTPRYLVIGTGKKITLECSQTMGHDKMYWYQQDPGMELHLIHYSYGVNSTEKGDLSSESTVSRIRTEHFPLTLESARPSHTSQYLCASRGPLNTEAFFGQGTRLTVV.

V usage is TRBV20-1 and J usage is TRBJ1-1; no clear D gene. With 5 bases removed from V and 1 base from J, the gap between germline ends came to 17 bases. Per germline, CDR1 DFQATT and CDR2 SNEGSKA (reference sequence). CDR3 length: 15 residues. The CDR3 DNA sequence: TGCAGTGCTGGATCCAACGGAGCTGAGAACACTGAAGCTTTCTTT. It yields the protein CSAGSNGAENTEAFF.

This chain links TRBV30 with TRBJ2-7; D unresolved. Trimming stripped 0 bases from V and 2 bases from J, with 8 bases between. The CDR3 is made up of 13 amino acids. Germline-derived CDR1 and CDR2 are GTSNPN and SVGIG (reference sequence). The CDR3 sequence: CAWSVANPYEQYF. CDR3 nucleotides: TGTGCCTGGAGTGTAGCCAATCCCTACGAGCAGTACTTC. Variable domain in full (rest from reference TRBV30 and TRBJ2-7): SQTIHQWPATLVQPVGSPLSLECTVEGTSNPNLYWYRQAAGRGLQLLFYSVGIGQISSEVPQNLSASRPQDRQFILSSKKLLLSDSGFYLCAWSVANPYEQYFGPGTRLTVT.

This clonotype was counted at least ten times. In DNA, the CDR3 is TGTGCCAGCAGCCGCACTAGCGGGGGGGCAGATACGCAGTATTTT. It yields the protein CASSRTSGGADTQYF. The rearrangement uses TRBV28 and TRBJ2-3; 13 bases agree with TRBD2. Looked up from germline, CDR1 is MDHEN and CDR2 is SYDVKM. This CDR3 contains 15 residues. V dropped 6 bases and J dropped 4; count of bases not matched to a gene: 4.

The CDR3 DNA sequence: TGTGCCAGCTCATCGGGGACAGGGTCTGACGAGCAGTACTTC. Amino acids: CASSSGTGSDEQYF. The V gene is TRBV18, the J gene TRBJ2-5; 9 nucleotides align to TRBD1. Near its end, the DNA agrees better with TRBJ2-7, so the J call may be wrong. This CDR3 is built from 14 residues. Germline V gene data show CDR1 as KGHSH and CDR2 as LQKENI.

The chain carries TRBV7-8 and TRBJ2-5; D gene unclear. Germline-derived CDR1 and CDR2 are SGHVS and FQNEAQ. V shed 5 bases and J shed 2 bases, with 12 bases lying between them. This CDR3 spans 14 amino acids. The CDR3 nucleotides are TGTGCCAGCAGCCTCATGGCCGCTCAAGAGACCCAGTACTTC. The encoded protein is CASSLMAAQETQYF.

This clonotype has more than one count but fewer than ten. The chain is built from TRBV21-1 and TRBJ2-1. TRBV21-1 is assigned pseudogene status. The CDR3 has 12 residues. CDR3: CASTDGPNEQFF. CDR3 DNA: TGTGCCAGCACGGACGGACCCAATGAGCAGTTCTTC.

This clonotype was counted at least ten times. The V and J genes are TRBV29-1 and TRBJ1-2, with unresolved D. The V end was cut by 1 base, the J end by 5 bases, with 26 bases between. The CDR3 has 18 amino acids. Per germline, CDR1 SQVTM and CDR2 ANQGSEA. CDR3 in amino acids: CSVEGGLGEEVHDYGYTF. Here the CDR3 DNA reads TGCAGCGTTGAAGGAGGGCTGGGTGAGGAGGTCCACGATTATGGCTACACCTTC.

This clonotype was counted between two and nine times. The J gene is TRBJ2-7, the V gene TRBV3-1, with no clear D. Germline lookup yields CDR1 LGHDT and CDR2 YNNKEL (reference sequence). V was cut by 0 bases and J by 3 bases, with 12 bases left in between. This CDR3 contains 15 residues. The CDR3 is CASSQDYTRYYEQYF. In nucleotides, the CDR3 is TGTGCCAGCAGCCAAGATTATACACGCTACTACGAGCAGTACTTC.

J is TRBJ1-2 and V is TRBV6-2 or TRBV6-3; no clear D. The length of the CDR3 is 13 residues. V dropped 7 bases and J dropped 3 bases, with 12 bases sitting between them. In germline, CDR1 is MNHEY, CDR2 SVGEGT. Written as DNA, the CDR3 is TGTGCCAGCACCGTCCGGGCATACTATGGCTACACCTTC. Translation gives CASTVRAYYGYTF.

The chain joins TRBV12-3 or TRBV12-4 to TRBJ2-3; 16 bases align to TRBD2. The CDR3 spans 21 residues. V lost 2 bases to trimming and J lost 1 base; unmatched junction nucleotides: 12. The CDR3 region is CASSLPTGLAGGLGGTDTQYF. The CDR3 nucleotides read TGTGCCAGCAGTTTACCCACGGGACTAGCGGGAGGGCTGGGAGGCACAGATACGCAGTATTTT.

The DNA of the CDR3 is TGTGCCAGCAGCCCGAGGGAGGGGGCGCTTCCAGAGACCCAGTACTTC. Translated: CASSPREGALPETQYF. The chain has TRBV7-6 and TRBJ2-5; D is possibly TRBD1 or TRBD2 (7 bases each). The CDR3 consists of 16 residues. The germline V gene has CDR1 SGHVS and CDR2 FNYEAQ. The V end was cut by 5 bases, the J end by 4 bases, with 20 bases between.

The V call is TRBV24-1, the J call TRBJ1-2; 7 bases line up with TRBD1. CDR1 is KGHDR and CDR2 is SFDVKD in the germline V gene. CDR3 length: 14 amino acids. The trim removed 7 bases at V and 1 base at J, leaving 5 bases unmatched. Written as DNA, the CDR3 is TGTGCCACCAGGGACAGGTCACGTAACTATGGCTACACCTTC. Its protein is CATRDRSRNYGYTF.

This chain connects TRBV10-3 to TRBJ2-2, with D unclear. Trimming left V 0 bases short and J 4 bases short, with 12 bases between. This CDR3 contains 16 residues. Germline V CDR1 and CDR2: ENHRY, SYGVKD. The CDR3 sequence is CAISESGALPTGELFF. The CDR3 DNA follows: TGTGCCATCAGTGAGTCGGGCGCCTTACCCACCGGGGAGCTGTTTTTT.